This T cell receptor (beta chain) was captured in a study of blood T cell repertoires in COVID-19. Study-wide background: Spain, Italy and the United States supplied samples that represented acute and convalescent COVID-19. From T cells, B-cell-depleted T cells, or PBMCs came the material, which was cDNA or gDNA.

CDR3 length equals 15 residues. Germline lookup yields CDR1 KGHSH and CDR2 LQKENI. V trimming: 4 bases; J trimming: 3 bases; junction bases outside the gene matches: 4. Per the original methods: The authors estimated nucleated cell counts from reference gene primer amplification. Assay: immunoSEQ multiplex PCR; the TCRdb copy retains only in-frame clones and omits some. Clone size and V and J calls were adopted from that table, with D and trimming inferred from the DNA. This repertoire shows about 240,000 clones, about four fifths found once; its top ten account for around 3.5%. The clonotype originates from a woman younger than 30 with acute or convalescent COVID-19. Sample: peripheral blood. The V and J genes are TRBV18 and TRBJ2-7, with 12 positions matching TRBD2. The CDR3 here is CASSLGTSGFYEQYF. DNA for the CDR3: TGTGCCAGCTCACTCGGGACTAGCGGGTTCTACGAGCAGTACTTC. The full variable domain, its missing parts supplied by reference TRBV18 and TRBJ2-7, is NAGVMQNPRHLVRRRGQEARLRCSPMKGHSHVYWYRQLPEEGLKFMVYLQKENIIDESGMPKERFSAEFPKEGPSILRIQQVVRGDSAAYFCASSLGTSGFYEQYFGPGTRLTVT.